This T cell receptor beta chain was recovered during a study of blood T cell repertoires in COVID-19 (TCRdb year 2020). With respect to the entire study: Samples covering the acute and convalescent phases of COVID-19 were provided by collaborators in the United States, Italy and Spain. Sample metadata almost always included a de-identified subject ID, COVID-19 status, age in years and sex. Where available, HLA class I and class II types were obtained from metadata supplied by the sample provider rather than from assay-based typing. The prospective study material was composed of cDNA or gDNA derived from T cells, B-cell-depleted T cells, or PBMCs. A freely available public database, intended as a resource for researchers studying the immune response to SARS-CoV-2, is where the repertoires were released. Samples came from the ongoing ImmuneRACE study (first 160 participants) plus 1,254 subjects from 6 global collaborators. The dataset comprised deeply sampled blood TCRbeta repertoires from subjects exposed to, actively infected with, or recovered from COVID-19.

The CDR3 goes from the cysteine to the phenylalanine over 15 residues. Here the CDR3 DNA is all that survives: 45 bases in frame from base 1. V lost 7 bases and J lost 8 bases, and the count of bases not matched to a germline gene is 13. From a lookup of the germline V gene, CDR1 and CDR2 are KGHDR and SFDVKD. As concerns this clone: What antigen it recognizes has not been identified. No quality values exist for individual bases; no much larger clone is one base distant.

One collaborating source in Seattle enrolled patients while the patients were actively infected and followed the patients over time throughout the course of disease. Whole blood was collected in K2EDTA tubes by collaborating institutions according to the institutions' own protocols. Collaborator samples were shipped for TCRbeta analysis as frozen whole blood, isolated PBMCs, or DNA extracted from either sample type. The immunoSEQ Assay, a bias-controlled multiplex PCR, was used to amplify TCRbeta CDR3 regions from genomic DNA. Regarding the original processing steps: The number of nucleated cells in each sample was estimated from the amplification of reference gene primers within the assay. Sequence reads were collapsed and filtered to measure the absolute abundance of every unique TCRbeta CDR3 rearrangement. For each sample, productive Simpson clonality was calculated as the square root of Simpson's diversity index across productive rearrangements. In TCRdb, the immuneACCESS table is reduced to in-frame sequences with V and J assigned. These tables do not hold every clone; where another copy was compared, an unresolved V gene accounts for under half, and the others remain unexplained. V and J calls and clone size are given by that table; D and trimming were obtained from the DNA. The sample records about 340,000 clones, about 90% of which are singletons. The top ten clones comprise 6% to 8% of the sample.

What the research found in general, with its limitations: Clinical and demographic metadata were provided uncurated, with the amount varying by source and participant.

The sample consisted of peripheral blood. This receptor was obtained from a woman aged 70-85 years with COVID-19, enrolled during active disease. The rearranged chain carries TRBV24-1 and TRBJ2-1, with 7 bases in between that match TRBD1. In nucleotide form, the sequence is TGTGCCACCAGCCGCACGACAGGGCCTTTCTATGAGCAGTTCTTC. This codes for CATSRTTGPFYEQFF.